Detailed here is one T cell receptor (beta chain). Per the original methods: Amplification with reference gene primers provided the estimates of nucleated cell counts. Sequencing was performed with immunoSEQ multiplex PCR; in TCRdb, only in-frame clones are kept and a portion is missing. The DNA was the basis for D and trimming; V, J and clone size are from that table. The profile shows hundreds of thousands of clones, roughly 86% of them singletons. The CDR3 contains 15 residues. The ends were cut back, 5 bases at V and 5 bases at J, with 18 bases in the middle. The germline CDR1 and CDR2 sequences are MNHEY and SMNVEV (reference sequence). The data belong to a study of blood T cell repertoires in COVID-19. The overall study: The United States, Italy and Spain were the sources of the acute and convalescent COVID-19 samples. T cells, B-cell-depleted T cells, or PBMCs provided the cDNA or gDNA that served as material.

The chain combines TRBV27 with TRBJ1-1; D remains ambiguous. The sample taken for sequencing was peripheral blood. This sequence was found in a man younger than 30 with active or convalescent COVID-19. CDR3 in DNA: TGTGCCAGCAGTCAGTCCCCCATCTCGGGAACTGAAGCTTTCTTT. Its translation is CASSQSPISGTEAFF.